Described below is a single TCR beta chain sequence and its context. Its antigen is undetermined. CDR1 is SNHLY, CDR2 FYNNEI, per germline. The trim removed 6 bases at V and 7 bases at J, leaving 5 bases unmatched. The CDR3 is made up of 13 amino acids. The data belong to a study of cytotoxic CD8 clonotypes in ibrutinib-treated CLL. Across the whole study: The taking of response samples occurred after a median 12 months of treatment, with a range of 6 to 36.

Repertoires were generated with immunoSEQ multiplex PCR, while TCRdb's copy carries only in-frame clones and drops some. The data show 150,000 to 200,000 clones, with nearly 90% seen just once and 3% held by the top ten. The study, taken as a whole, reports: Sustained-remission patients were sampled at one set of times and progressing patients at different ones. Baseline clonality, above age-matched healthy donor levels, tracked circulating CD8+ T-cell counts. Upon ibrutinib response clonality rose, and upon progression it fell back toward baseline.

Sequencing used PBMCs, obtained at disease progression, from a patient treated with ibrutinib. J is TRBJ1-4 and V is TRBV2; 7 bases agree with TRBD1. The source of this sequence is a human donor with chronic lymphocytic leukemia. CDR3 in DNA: TGTGCCAGCAGCGGACAGGAGGTTGAAAAACTGTTTTTT. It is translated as CASSGQEVEKLFF.